This TCR beta chain comes out of a study of blood T cell repertoires in COVID-19. Across the whole study: Researchers got acute and convalescent COVID-19 samples from the United States, Italy and Spain. The analysed material was cDNA or gDNA that came from T cells, B-cell-depleted T cells, or PBMCs.

The CDR3 covers 14 residues. Trimming took 5 bases from V and 5 from J, leaving 13 bases between them. Germline V gene sequence: CDR1 LNHNV, CDR2 YYDKDF (reference sequence). Authors' analysis steps: Quantification of nucleated cells was approximated via reference gene primer amplification. Profiling relied on immunoSEQ multiplex PCR, and the TCRdb table lists in-frame clones only, not all of them. V, J and clone size derive from that table, while D and trimming were established from the DNA sequence. The sample records roughly 20,000 clones, approximately 83% being singletons. This TCR derives from a human donor in a cohort sampled during active COVID-19. Sequencing input: peripheral blood. The gene calls are TRBV15 and TRBJ2-1; D gene unclear. CDR3 amino acids: CATSERTANNEQFF. CDR3 sequence (DNA): TGTGCCACCAGCGAGAGAACAGCCAACAATGAGCAGTTCTTC.